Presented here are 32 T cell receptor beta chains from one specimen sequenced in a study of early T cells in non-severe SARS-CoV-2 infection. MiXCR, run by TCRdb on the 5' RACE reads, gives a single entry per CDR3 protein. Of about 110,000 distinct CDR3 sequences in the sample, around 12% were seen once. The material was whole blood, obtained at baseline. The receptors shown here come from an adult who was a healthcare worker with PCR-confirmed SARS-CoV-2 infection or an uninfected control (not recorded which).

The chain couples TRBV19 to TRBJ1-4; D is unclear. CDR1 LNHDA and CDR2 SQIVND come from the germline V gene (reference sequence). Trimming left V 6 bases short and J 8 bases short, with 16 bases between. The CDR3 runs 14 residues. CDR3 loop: CASRNMGGIEKLFF. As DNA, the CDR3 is TGTGCCAGTAGAAACATGGGCGGGATCGAAAAACTGTTTTTT.

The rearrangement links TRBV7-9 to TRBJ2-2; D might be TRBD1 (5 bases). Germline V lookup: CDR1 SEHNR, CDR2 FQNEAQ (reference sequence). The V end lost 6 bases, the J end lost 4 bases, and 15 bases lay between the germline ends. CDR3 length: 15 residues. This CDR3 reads CASRSWAGITGELFF. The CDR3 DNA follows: TGTGCCAGCAGGTCTTGGGCAGGGATCACCGGGGAGCTGTTTTTT. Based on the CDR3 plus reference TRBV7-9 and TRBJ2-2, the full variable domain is DTGVSQNPRHKITKRGQNVTFRCDPISEHNRLYWYRQTLGQGPEFLTYFQNEAQLEKSRLLSDRFSAERPKGSFSTLEIQRTEQGDSAMYLCASRSWAGITGELFFGEGSRLTVL.

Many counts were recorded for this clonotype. DNA for the CDR3: TGTGCCAGCAGCTTGTTAACCAACGAGCAGTACTTC. Its translation: CASSLLTNEQYF. The chain recombines TRBV5-6 with TRBJ2-7; no definite D call. The CDR3 contains 12 residues. Trimming removed 1 base at V and 5 bases at J, with 7 bases between. Germline CDR1 SGHDT, CDR2 YYEEEE.

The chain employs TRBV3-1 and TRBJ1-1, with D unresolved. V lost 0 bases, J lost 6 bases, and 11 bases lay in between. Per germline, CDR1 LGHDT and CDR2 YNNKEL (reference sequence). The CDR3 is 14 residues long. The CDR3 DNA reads TGTGCCAGCAGCCAAGATGGGGTCGGCCCTGAAGCTTTCTTT. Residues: CASSQDGVGPEAFF.

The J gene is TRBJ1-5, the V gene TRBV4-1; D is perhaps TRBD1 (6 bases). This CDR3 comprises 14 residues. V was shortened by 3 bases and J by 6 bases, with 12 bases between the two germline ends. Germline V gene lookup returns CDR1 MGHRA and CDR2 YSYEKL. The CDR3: CASSHLGTSQPQHF. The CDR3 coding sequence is TGCGCCAGCAGCCACCTAGGGACAAGTCAGCCCCAGCATTTT.

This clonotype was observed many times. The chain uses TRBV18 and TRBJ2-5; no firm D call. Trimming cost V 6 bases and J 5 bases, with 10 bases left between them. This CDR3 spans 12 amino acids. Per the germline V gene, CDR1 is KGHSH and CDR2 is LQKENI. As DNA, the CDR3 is TGTGCCAGCTCCCCCTCGGAGGAGACCCAGTACTTC. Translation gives CASSPSEETQYF.

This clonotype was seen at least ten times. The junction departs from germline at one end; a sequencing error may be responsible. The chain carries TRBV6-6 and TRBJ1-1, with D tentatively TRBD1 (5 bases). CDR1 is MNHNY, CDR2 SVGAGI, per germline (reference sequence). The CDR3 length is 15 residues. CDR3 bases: TGTGCCAGCAGTTATTCTGACAGTGTGGTTACTGGAGCTTTCTTT. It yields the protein CASSYSDSVVTGAFF.

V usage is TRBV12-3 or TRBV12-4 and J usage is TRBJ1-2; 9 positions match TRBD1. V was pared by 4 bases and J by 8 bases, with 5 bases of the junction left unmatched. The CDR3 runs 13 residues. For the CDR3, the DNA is TGTGCCAGCAGTTCGGGACAGGGAGCCGGCTACACCTTC. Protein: CASSSGQGAGYTF.

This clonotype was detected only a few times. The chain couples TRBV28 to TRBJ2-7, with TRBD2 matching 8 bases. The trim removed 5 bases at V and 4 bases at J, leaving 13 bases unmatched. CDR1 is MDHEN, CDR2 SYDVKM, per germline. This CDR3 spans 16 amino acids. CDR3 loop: CASSKKGSGALYEQYF. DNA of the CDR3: TGTGCCAGCAGTAAAAAGGGTAGCGGGGCTTTGTACGAGCAGTACTTC.

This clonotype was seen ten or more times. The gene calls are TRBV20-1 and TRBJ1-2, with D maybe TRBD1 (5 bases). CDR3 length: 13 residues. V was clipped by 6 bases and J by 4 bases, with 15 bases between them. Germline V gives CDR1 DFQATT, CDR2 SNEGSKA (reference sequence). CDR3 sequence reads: CSAPTEVGYGYTF. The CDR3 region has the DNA TGCAGTGCCCCGACAGAAGTAGGCTATGGCTACACCTTC.

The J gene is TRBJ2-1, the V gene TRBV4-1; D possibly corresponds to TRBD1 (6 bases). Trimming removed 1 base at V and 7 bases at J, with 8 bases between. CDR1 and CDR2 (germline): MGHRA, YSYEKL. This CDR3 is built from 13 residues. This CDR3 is CASSQVRGNEQFF. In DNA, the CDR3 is TGCGCCAGCAGCCAAGTAAGGGGGAATGAGCAGTTCTTC.

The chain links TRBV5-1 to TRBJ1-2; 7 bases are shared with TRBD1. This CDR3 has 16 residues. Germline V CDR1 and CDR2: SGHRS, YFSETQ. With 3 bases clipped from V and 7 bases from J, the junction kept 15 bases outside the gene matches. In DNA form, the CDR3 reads TGCGCCAGCAGCTCCGGGACAGAGGGCGTTCTCTCTGGCTACACCTTC. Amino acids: CASSSGTEGVLSGYTF. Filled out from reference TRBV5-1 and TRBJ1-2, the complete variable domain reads KAGVTQTPRYLIKTRGQQVTLSCSPISGHRSVSWYQQTPGQGLQFLFEYFSETQRNKGNFPGRFSGRQFSNSRSEMNVSTLELGDSALYLCASSSGTEGVLSGYTFGSGTRLTVV.

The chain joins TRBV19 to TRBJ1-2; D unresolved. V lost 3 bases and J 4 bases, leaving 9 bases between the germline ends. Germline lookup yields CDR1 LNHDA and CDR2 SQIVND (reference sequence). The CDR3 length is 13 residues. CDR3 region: CASSMRKPYGYTF. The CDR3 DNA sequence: TGTGCCAGTAGTATGAGGAAACCCTATGGCTACACCTTC.

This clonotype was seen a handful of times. Here the CDR3 DNA reads TGTGCCAGCAGTAACTTGGGGACAGGGACTGAAGCTTTCTTT. This encodes CASSNLGTGTEAFF. The V call is TRBV6-5, the J call TRBJ1-1; 9 bases fit TRBD1. The CDR3 runs to 14 residues. V shed 5 bases, J shed 5 bases, and the junction held 6 bases outside the gene matches. Per the germline V gene, CDR1 is MNHEY and CDR2 is SVGAGI.

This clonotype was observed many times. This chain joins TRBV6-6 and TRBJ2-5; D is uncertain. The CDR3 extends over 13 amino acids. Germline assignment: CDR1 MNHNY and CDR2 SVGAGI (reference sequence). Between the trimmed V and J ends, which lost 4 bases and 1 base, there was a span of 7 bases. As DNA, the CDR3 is TGTGCCAGCAGTTCAGCAGGCCAAGAGACCCAGTACTTC. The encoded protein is CASSSAGQETQYF.

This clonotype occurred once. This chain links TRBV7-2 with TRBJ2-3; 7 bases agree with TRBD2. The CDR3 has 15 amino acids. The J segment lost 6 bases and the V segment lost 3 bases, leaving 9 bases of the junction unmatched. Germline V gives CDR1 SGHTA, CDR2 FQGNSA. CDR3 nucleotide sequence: TGTGCCAGCAGCTTCGGGGGGAGGGCCGTTGATACGCAGTATTTT. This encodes CASSFGGRAVDTQYF.

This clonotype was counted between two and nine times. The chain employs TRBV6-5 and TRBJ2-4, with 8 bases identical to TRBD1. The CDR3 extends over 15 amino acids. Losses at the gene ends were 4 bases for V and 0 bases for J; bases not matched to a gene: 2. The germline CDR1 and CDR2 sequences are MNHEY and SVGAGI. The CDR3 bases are TGTGCCAGCAGTTTGGACAGGGTAGCCAAAAACATTCAGTACTTC. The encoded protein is CASSLDRVAKNIQYF.

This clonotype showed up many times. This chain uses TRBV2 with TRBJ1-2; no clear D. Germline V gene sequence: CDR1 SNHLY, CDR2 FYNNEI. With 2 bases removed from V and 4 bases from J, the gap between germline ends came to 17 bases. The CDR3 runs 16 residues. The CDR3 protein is CASSESLGSARYGYTF. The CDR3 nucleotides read TGTGCCAGCAGTGAAAGTCTGGGGAGTGCCCGCTATGGCTACACCTTC.

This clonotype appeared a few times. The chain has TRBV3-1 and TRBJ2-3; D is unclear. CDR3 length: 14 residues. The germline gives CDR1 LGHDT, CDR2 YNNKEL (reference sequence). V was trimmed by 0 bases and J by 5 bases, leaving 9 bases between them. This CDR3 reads CASSQESGGDTQYF. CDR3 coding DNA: TGTGCCAGCAGCCAAGAATCAGGCGGAGATACGCAGTATTTT.

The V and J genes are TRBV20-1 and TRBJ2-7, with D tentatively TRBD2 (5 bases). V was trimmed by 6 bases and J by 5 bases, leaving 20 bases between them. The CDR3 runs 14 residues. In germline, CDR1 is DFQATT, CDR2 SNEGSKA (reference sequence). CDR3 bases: TGCAGTGCCCCCCGGCCGGGGTCGGGCAACGAGCAGTACTTC. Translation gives CSAPRPGSGNEQYF.

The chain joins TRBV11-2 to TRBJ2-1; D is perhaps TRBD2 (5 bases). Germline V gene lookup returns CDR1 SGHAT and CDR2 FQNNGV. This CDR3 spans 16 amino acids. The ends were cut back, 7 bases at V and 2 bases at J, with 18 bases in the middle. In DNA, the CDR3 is TGTGCCAGCACATCCCGTCGGACTGAAGCCTACAATGAGCAGTTCTTC. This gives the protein CASTSRRTEAYNEQFF.

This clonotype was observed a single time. CDR3 nucleotide sequence: TGTGCCAGCTCACCGACAGGGTTTGATGGAAACACCATATATTTT. Protein: CASSPTGFDGNTIYF. The rearrangement uses TRBV18 and TRBJ1-3; the match to TRBD1 covers 7 bases. The CDR3 is 15 amino acids. V shed 3 bases, J shed 3 bases, and the junction held 5 bases outside the gene matches. Germline assignment: CDR1 KGHSH and CDR2 LQKENI.

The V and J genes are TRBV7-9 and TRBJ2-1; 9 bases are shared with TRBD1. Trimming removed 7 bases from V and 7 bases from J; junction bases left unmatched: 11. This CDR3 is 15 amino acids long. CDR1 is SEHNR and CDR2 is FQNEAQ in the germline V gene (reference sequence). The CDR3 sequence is CASTSQGQGWNEQFF. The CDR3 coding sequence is TGTGCCAGCACCTCCCAAGGACAGGGGTGGAATGAGCAGTTCTTC.

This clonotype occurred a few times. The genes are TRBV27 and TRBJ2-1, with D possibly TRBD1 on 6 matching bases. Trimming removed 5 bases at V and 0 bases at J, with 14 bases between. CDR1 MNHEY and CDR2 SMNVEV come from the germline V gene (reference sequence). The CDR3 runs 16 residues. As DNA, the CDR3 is TGTGCCAGCAGTCCGATCACAGGGACCTCCTACAATGAGCAGTTCTTC. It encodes CASSPITGTSYNEQFF.

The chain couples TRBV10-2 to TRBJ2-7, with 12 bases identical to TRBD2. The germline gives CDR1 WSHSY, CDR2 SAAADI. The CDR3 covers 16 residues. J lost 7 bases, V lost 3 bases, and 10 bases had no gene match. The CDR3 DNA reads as TGCGCCAGCAGTGACCGGACTAGCGGGAAGGGAATGGAGCAGTACTTC. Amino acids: CASSDRTSGKGMEQYF.

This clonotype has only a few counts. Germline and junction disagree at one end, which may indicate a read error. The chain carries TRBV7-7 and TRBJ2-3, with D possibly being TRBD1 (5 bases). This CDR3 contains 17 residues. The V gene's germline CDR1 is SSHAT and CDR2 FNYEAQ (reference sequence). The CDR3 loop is CASSLSSTGGNTDTQYF. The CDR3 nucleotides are TGTGCTAGCAGCTTGTCTTCAACAGGCGGTAACACAGATACGCAGTATTTT.

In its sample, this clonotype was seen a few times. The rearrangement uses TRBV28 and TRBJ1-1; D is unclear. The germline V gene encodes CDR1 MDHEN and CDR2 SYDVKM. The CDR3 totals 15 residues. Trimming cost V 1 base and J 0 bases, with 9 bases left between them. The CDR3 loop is CASSLYNSMNTEAFF. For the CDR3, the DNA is TGTGCCAGCAGTTTATACAATTCCATGAACACTGAAGCTTTCTTT.

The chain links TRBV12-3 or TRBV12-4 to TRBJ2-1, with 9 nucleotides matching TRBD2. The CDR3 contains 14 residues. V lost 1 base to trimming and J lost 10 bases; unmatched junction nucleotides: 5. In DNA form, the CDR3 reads TGTGCCAGCAGTTTAGAGGGACTAGCCCCCGAGCAGTTCTTC. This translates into CASSLEGLAPEQFF.

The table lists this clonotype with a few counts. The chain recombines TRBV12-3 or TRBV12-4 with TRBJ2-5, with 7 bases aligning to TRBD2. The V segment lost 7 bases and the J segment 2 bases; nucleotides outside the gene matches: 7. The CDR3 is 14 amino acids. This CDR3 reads CASTPLAAQETQYF. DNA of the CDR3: TGTGCCAGCACCCCTCTAGCGGCTCAAGAGACCCAGTACTTC.

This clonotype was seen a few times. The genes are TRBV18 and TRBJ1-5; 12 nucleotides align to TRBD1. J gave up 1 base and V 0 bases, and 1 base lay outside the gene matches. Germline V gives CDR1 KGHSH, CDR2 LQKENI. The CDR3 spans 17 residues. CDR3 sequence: CASSPPGTGGSNQPQHF. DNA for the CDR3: TGTGCCAGCTCACCACCCGGGACAGGGGGCAGCAATCAGCCCCAGCATTTT.

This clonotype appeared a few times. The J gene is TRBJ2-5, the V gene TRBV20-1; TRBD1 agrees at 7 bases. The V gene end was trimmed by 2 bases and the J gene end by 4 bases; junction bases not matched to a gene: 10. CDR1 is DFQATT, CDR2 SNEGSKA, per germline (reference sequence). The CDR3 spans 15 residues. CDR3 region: CSARRAGGSRETQYF. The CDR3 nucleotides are TGCAGTGCTAGACGGGCAGGGGGTTCTAGAGAGACCCAGTACTTC.

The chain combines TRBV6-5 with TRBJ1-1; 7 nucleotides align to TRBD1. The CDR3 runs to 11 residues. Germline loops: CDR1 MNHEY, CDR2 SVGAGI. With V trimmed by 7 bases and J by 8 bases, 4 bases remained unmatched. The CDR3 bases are TGTGCCAGCATTAGGACAGGAGAAGCTTTCTTT. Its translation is CASIRTGEAFF.